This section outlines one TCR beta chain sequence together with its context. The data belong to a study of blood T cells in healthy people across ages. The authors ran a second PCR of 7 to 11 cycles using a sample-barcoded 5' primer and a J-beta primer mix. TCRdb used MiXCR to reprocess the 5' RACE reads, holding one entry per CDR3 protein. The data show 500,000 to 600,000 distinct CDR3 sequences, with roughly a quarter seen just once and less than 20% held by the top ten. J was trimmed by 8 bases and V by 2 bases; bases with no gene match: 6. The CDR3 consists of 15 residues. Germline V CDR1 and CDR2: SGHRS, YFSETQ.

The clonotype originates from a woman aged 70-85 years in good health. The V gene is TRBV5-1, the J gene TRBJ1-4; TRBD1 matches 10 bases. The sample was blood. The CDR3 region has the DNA TGCGCCAGCAGCTTTGGTGGGGACAGGGGCGAAAAACTGTTTTTT. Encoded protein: CASSFGGDRGEKLFF.